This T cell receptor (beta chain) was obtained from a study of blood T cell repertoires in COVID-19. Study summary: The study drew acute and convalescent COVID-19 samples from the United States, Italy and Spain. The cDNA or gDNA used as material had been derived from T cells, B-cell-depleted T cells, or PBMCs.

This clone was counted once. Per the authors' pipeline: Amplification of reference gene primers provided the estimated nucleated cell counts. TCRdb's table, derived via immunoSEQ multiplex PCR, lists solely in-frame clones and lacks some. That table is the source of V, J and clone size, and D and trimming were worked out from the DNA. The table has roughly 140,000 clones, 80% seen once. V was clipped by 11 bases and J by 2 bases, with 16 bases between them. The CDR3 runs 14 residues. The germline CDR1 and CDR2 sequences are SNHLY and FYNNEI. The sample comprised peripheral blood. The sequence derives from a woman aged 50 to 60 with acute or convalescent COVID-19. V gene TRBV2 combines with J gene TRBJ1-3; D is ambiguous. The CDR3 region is CAVGGEGAGNTIYF. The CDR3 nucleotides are TGTGCCGTCGGTGGGGAGGGAGCTGGAAACACCATATATTTT.